These 28 T cell receptor beta chains originate from one sample sequenced in a study of CD8 T cells in ankylosing spondylitis. TCRdb fed the 5' RACE reads into MiXCR, producing one record per CDR3 protein. The sample includes a few hundred thousand distinct CDR3 sequences, about 11% of them seen just once. The sequenced sample was blood, either unsorted or a sorted T cell fraction (not recorded which). These receptors all stem from a male donor with ankylosing spondylitis or in good health (not recorded which).

The CDR3 coding sequence is TGTGCCAGCAGTTACTCTCAAGTCGGGCTAGCGGGGTCTGGGGCCAACGTCCTGACTTTC. As protein: CASSYSQVGLAGSGANVLTF. The chain links TRBV6-2 or TRBV6-3 to TRBJ2-6; 9 nucleotides match TRBD2. CDR3 size: 20 residues. V was pared by 0 bases and J by 1 base, with 10 bases of the junction left unmatched. Germline loops: CDR1 MNHEY, CDR2 SVGEGT.

A word on this clonotype: The conserved phenylalanine or tryptophan is not found at the CDR3 terminus, so this likely reflects a read error. The DNA of the CDR3 is TGTGCCAGCACCAAATACGGGACAGCGAGCTCCTACGAGCAGTACCTC. Translated, it gives CASTKYGTASSYEQYL. This chain links TRBV28 with TRBJ2-7, with 7 positions matching TRBD1. The length of the CDR3 is 16 residues. Per germline, CDR1 MDHEN and CDR2 SYDVKM. With 7 bases clipped from V and 0 bases from J, the junction kept 12 bases outside the gene matches.

Of note for this clonotype: The junction departs from germline at one end; a sequencing error may be responsible. The rearrangement links TRBV6-2 or TRBV6-3 to TRBJ2-4; D is ambiguous. Germline CDR1 is MNHEY and CDR2 is SVGEGT. CDR3 length: 15 residues. This chain's CDR3 is CASSFSNRAKNIEYF. The CDR3 DNA reads as TGTGCCAGCAGTTTTTCCAACCGAGCCAAAAACATTGAGTACTTC.

V usage is TRBV11-2 and J usage is TRBJ2-2, with a tentative D call TRBD1 (5 bases). V lost 3 bases, J lost 0 bases, and 11 bases lay in between. The CDR3 covers 16 residues. Looked up from germline, CDR1 is SGHAT and CDR2 is FQNNGV. The CDR3 is CASSFPGWANTGELFF. The CDR3 DNA sequence: TGTGCCAGCAGCTTCCCAGGGTGGGCGAACACCGGGGAGCTGTTTTTT.

This clonotype was counted ten times or more. The chain has TRBV5-1 and TRBJ2-6, with unresolved D. Germline-derived CDR1 and CDR2 are SGHRS and YFSETQ. This CDR3 has 15 amino acids. The germline V and J ends were trimmed by 6 bases and 0 bases, with 10 bases remaining between them. CDR3 residues: CASTPVRSGANVLTF. The CDR3 DNA follows: TGCGCCAGCACCCCCGTACGCTCTGGGGCCAACGTCCTGACTTTC.

This clonotype was seen ten or more times. The genes are TRBV5-6 and TRBJ1-6; tentatively, D is TRBD1 (5 bases). The CDR3 extends over 15 amino acids. V was cut by 0 bases and J by 7 bases, with 11 bases left in between. Germline V lookup: CDR1 SGHDT, CDR2 YYEEEE. CDR3 sequence: CASSLAGERNSPLHF. CDR3 DNA: TGTGCCAGCAGCTTGGCGGGGGAGAGGAATTCACCCCTCCACTTT.

This clonotype was seen repeatedly, ten times or more. The chain uses TRBV29-1 and TRBJ2-5, with D uncertain. Germline assignment: CDR1 SQVTM and CDR2 ANQGSEA. The CDR3 sequence is 13 residues long. Trimming removed 1 base at V and 5 bases at J, with 11 bases between. The CDR3 sequence: CSVEVDGWETQYF. As DNA, the CDR3 is TGCAGCGTTGAAGTAGACGGATGGGAGACCCAGTACTTC.

Comment on this clonotype: A much larger clonotype is one base distant, so this may be a read error. J is TRBJ1-1 and V is TRBV10-3; TRBD1 might be the D (6 bases). This CDR3 has 15 amino acids. The germline gives CDR1 ENHRY, CDR2 SYGVKD. V lost 6 bases, J lost 4 bases, and 18 bases lay in between. CDR3: CAIREGGQTITEAFF. CDR3 DNA: TGTGCCATCAGAGAGGGAGGACAGACGATCACTGAAGCTTTCTTT.

The V gene is TRBV12-3 or TRBV12-4, the J gene TRBJ2-5, with D perhaps TRBD2 (6 bases). V was cut by 4 bases and J by 3 bases, with 15 bases left in between. This CDR3 is built from 15 residues. The CDR3 DNA reads TGTGCCAGCAGTTCGTCTCCCGGGGGTAAAGAGACCCAGTACTTC. Translating it yields CASSSSPGGKETQYF.

This clonotype has at least ten counts. The V and J genes are TRBV12-3 or TRBV12-4 and TRBJ1-5, with TRBD1 as a possible D gene (5 bases). V was clipped by 6 bases and J by 5 bases, with 14 bases between them. The CDR3 consists of 14 residues. CDR3 amino acids: CASRGPIADQPQHF. CDR3 nucleotides: TGTGCCAGCAGGGGACCGATTGCGGATCAGCCCCAGCATTTT.

As to this clonotype: This may be a read error, as it is one base from a much larger clone. The rearrangement uses TRBV20-1 and TRBJ2-3; D perhaps matches TRBD2 (6 bases). The V gene lost 5 bases and the J gene lost 4 bases, with 16 bases spanning the gap. The CDR3 runs to 14 residues. Per the germline V gene, CDR1 is DFQATT and CDR2 is SNEGSKA (reference sequence). The CDR3 coding sequence is TGCAGTGCTCCTCGGGGGTTTCTCGCAGATACGCAGTATTTT. It translates to CSAPRGFLADTQYF.

This clonotype came up a few times. The chain employs TRBV12-3 or TRBV12-4 and TRBJ1-2, with unresolved D. The CDR3 sequence is 15 residues long. V lost 2 bases and J 5 bases, leaving 15 bases between the germline ends. As DNA, the CDR3 is TGTGCCAGCAGTTTAAGGTTTCGGACGGATTATGGCTACACCTTC. Translation: CASSLRFRTDYGYTF.

This clonotype was detected ten times or more. V and J are TRBV11-2 and TRBJ2-1; 10 nucleotides agree with TRBD1. J lost 7 bases, V lost 4 bases, and 7 bases had no gene match. This CDR3 has 15 residues. The germline CDR1 and CDR2 sequences are SGHAT and FQNNGV. This chain's CDR3 is CASSSSRDRGNEQFF. In DNA, the CDR3 is TGTGCCAGCAGCTCGTCCCGGGACAGGGGTAATGAGCAGTTCTTC.

In this sample, this clonotype turned up a few times. The chain uses TRBV19 and TRBJ2-5; 7 positions match TRBD2. Germline CDR1 reads LNHDA; CDR2 reads SQIVND (reference sequence). J gave up 2 bases and V 5 bases, and 5 bases lay outside the gene matches. The CDR3 covers 14 residues. For the CDR3, the DNA is TGTGCCAGTAGTCCAGCGGGGTTTCAAGAGACCCAGTACTTC. This gives the protein CASSPAGFQETQYF.

The table lists this clonotype with many counts. The V and J genes are TRBV12-3 or TRBV12-4 and TRBJ2-7; D possibly corresponds to TRBD1 (5 bases). The CDR3 loop spans 14 amino acids. With 5 bases removed from V and 3 bases from J, the gap between germline ends came to 14 bases. The CDR3 reads CASSDQGNVYEQYF. CDR3 bases: TGTGCCAGCAGTGACCAGGGAAACGTCTACGAGCAGTACTTC.

The gene calls are TRBV20-1 and TRBJ2-2; 10 bases map to TRBD1. Germline CDR1 DFQATT, CDR2 SNEGSKA (reference sequence). V was pared by 0 bases and J by 4 bases, with 5 bases of the junction left unmatched. The CDR3 consists of 16 residues. The DNA of the CDR3 is TGCAGTGCTAGAGAGTCCGGGACAGGGGTCACCGGGGAGCTGTTTTTT. Protein product: CSARESGTGVTGELFF.

The chain links TRBV6-5 to TRBJ1-1; D is perhaps TRBD1 (5 bases). Germline lookup yields CDR1 MNHEY and CDR2 SVGAGI. Trimming left V 0 bases short and J 1 base short, with 15 bases between. The CDR3 length is 17 residues. CDR3 sequence: CASSYSGDRRGNTEAFF. CDR3 DNA sequence: TGTGCCAGCAGTTACTCAGGGGATCGTAGGGGGAACACTGAAGCTTTCTTT.

In this sample, this clonotype turned up a few times. The rearrangement uses TRBV6-1 and TRBJ1-1; D remains ambiguous. CDR1 is MNHNS and CDR2 is SASEGT in the germline V gene. The CDR3 extends over 14 amino acids. V lost 7 bases to trimming and J lost 0 bases, with 12 bases between them. The CDR3 spells CASTRWDMNTEAFF. Written as DNA, the CDR3 is TGTGCCAGCACCCGGTGGGATATGAACACTGAAGCTTTCTTT.

This clonotype was recorded many times. V is TRBV2 and J is TRBJ2-2, with 7 bases matching TRBD1. The CDR3 spans 15 residues. Germline-derived CDR1 and CDR2 are SNHLY and FYNNEI. J was trimmed by 2 bases and V by 2 bases; bases with no gene match: 2. The CDR3 loop is CASSENRGNTGELFF. The CDR3 DNA reads TGTGCCAGCAGTGAAAACAGGGGTAACACCGGGGAGCTGTTTTTT.

This clonotype was observed a few times. J is TRBJ1-6 and V is TRBV28, with D unresolved. Trimming cost V 10 bases and J 6 bases, with 13 bases left between them. The CDR3 sequence is 13 residues long. The germline V gene has CDR1 MDHEN and CDR2 SYDVKM. CDR3 coding DNA: TGTGCCATCACACCCGGCGGTAATTCACCCCTCCACTTT. It codes for CAITPGGNSPLHF.

The sample holds many counts of this clonotype. The chain employs TRBV7-2 and TRBJ2-7; 7 nucleotides align to TRBD2. J lost 1 base, V lost 3 bases, and 3 bases had no gene match. There are 14 residues in the CDR3. Germline V lookup: CDR1 SGHTA, CDR2 FQGNSA. As DNA, the CDR3 is TGTGCCAGCAGCTTCACTAGCGATTCCTACGAGCAGTACTTC. The encoded protein is CASSFTSDSYEQYF.

The V and J genes are TRBV7-3 and TRBJ2-3; possible D gene TRBD2, 5 bases. The CDR3 is 14 amino acids. Germline V gene data show CDR1 as SGHTA and CDR2 as FQGTGA. Trimming took off 6 bases at V and 0 bases at J, with 10 bases between the two ends. DNA of the CDR3: TGTGCCAGCAGTGTACAGCGGAGCACAGATACGCAGTATTTT. This gives the protein CASSVQRSTDTQYF.

A few counts support this clonotype. The J gene is TRBJ1-1, the V gene TRBV2; possible D gene TRBD1, 6 bases. Trimming left V 7 bases short and J 0 bases short, with 9 bases between. Per the germline V gene, CDR1 is SNHLY and CDR2 is FYNNEI. The CDR3 extends over 13 amino acids. Here the CDR3 DNA reads TGTGCCAGCAATGACAGGCTGAACACTGAAGCTTTCTTT. This encodes CASNDRLNTEAFF.

V usage is TRBV24-1 and J usage is TRBJ2-3; TRBD2 agrees at 14 bases. Trimming took 3 bases from V and 3 from J; bases not matched to a gene: 13. The CDR3 covers 20 residues. Germline V lookup: CDR1 KGHDR, CDR2 SFDVKD. CDR3 in DNA: TGTGCCACCAGTGATCCCGCCGGGACTAGCGGGGGATACGGAACAGATACGCAGTATTTT. This sequence encodes CATSDPAGTSGGYGTDTQYF.

This clonotype was counted at least ten times. The J gene is TRBJ2-3, the V gene TRBV7-2, with D possibly being TRBD2 (6 bases). The CDR3 is made up of 16 amino acids. The V end lost 2 bases, the J end lost 3 bases, and 15 bases lay between the germline ends. CDR1 is SGHTA and CDR2 is FQGNSA in the germline V gene. Here the CDR3 DNA reads TGTGCCAGCAGCTTATTAGGTCAGGGAGGTACAGATACGCAGTATTTT. Amino acids: CASSLLGQGGTDTQYF.

Ten or more counts support this clonotype. The V gene is TRBV20-1, the J gene TRBJ2-3, with TRBD1 matching over 8 bases. Germline V CDR1 and CDR2: DFQATT, SNEGSKA (reference sequence). The CDR3 is 14 amino acids. The V and J ends lost 0 bases and 8 bases, in that order; junction bases with no gene match: 7. The CDR3 DNA reads TGCAGTGCTAGAGAGGGGACAGGACGGACTACGCAGTATTTT. Translating it yields CSAREGTGRTTQYF.

This clonotype was seen ten or more times. The V call is TRBV12-3 or TRBV12-4, the J call TRBJ2-5; D possibly uses TRBD1 or TRBD2 (5 bases each). V lost 4 bases, J lost 0 bases, and 15 bases lay in between. The CDR3 is made up of 16 amino acids. In nucleotides, the CDR3 is TGTGCCAGCAGTTCCTACTCACCGGGACACCAAGAGACCCAGTACTTC. Protein product: CASSSYSPGHQETQYF.

V gene TRBV7-2 combines with J gene TRBJ2-2; D ambiguous. This CDR3 contains 14 residues. Between the trimmed V and J ends, which lost 2 bases and 6 bases, there was a span of 10 bases. Germline assignment: CDR1 SGHTA and CDR2 FQGNSA. DNA of the CDR3: TGTGCCAGCAGCTTACTTCCGGGCGCCGGGGAGCTGTTTTTT. Protein product: CASSLLPGAGELFF.